This T cell receptor (beta chain) was identified during a study of blood T cell repertoires in COVID-19. As for the study in general: T cells, B-cell-depleted T cells, or PBMCs supplied cDNA or gDNA.

The germline gives CDR1 LGHDT, CDR2 YNNKEL (reference sequence). The ends lost 2 bases at V and 3 bases at J; junction bases unmatched: 1. The CDR3 runs to 15 residues. This clone was observed a few times. In the authors' methods: Reference gene primer amplification in the assay estimated nucleated cell counts. The method was immunoSEQ multiplex PCR; TCRdb's version includes in-frame clones alone and lacks a portion of them. That table is the source of V, J and clone size, and D and trimming were worked out from the DNA. The table has over 250,000 clones, about 90% seen once. The clonotype comes from a woman aged 70-85 years with COVID-19, enrolled during active disease. The sample was peripheral blood. The rearrangement uses TRBV3-1 (or the pseudogene TRBV3-2) and TRBJ2-7; 13 positions agree with TRBD2. CDR3: CASSQTSGRVYEQYF. The CDR3 DNA reads TGTGCCAGCAGCCAAACTAGCGGGAGGGTCTACGAGCAGTACTTC.